Listed below are T cell receptor beta chains from one sample, sequenced in a study of human T cells and chemical hapten exposure. TCRdb reprocessed the RACE reads with MiXCR, giving one entry per CDR3 protein. The data show about 350,000 distinct CDR3 sequences, with roughly 6% seen just once and roughly 8.2% held by the top ten. The input for sequencing was whole blood, taken in connection with sensitization to the hapten diphenylcyclopropenone (DPC). The receptors here all came from a woman younger than 30 with alopecia areata. Some clones in this sample may be carry-over from other donors' samples. Each CDR3 is given with its conserved first and last residue. D genes are given only for firm matches. Clone size is given for some rows only: seen once, a few or many times, or a class if the clone is expanded.

J,V,size,D,DNA,CDR3
TRBJ1-1,TRBV6-1,.,.,TGTGCCAGCAGTGATTCCGTTAACACTGAAGCTTTCTTT,CASSDSVNTEAFF
TRBJ1-5,TRBV12-3/TRBV12-4,many,TRBD1,TGTGCCAGCAGTCCTACGACAGGGAAGAGCAATCAGCCCCAGCATTTT,CASSPTTGKSNQPQHF
TRBJ1-3,TRBV12-3/TRBV12-4,few,.,TGTGCCAGCAGACGTCTCTCTGGAAACACCATATATTTT,CASRRLSGNTIYF
TRBJ1-3,TRBV27,few,.,TGTGCCAGCAGTTTACGGGGTCCTGGAAACACCATATATTTT,CASSLRGPGNTIYF
TRBJ2-3,TRBV6-6,many,.,TGTGCCAGCAGTTGGCGGGCCAGCACAGATACGCAGTATTTT,CASSWRASTDTQYF
TRBJ2-3,TRBV4-3,.,TRBD2,TGCGCCAGCAGCCGGGAGCGGGGGGGCTCGTCAGATACGCAGTATTTT,CASSRERGGSSDTQYF
TRBJ1-2,TRBV5-5,.,TRBD1,TGTGCCAGCAGCTTGGCGACGGGACAGGGAGGTAGAGGCTACACCTTC,CASSLATGQGGRGYTF
TRBJ2-5,TRBV7-2,few,TRBD2,TGTGCCAGCAGTCCCCGCCTAGCGGGGGGATGGGCCCAGTACTTC,CASSPRLAGGWAQYF
TRBJ1-1,TRBV4-2,few,TRBD1,TGTGCCAGCAGCACAACCCAGGACAGGGGGAACACTGAAGCTTTCTTT,CASSTTQDRGNTEAFF
TRBJ2-1,TRBV9,few,TRBD2,TGTGCCAGCAGCCCCACCGGGACTAGTAAGAGCAATGAGCAGTTCTTC,CASSPTGTSKSNEQFF
TRBJ2-1,TRBV10-2,.,.,TGCGCCAGCAGTGAGTCAAGGGGCCCCTACAATGAGCAGTTCTTC,CASSESRGPYNEQFF
TRBJ2-7,TRBV7-9,few,.,TGTGCCAGCAGCTTGGGCGTTTCCGGCGAGCAGTACTTC,CASSLGVSGEQYF
TRBJ1-3,TRBV12-3/TRBV12-4,many,.,TGTGCCAGCAGTCCCCCCCCTGCGACTGGAAACACCATATATTTT,CASSPPPATGNTIYF
TRBJ2-1,TRBV2,few,TRBD2,TGTGCCAGCAGTGAACTAGCGGGGGGGAATGAGCAGTTCTTC,CASSELAGGNEQFF
TRBJ2-1,TRBV6-5,many,TRBD2,TGTGCCAGCAGTTACTCGAGGGGCAAGCGGGGGGAAACTTCCTACAATGAGCAGTTCTTC,CASSYSRGKRGETSYNEQFF
TRBJ2-1,TRBV7-2,few,TRBD1,TGTGCCAGCAGCCCTAGACGACAGGGGGGCTACAATGAGCAGTTCTTC,CASSPRRQGGYNEQFF
TRBJ2-7,TRBV7-2,many,.,TGTGCCAGCAGCTTGGTTGGAGGGTACGAGCAGTACTTC,CASSLVGGYEQYF
TRBJ2-7,TRBV28,many,TRBD1,TGTGCCAGCAGACCAGGGGGCGGTCACGAGCAGTACTTC,CASRPGGGHEQYF
TRBJ2-3,TRBV5-1,.,TRBD2,TGCGCCAGCAGCTTGGCGGCGGGGGTCGCAGATACGCAGTATTTT,CASSLAAGVADTQYF
TRBJ2-5,TRBV12-3/TRBV12-4,.,TRBD1,TGTGCCAGCAGCAGCAGGGGGCGCCAAGAGACCCAGTACTTC,CASSSRGRQETQYF
TRBJ2-2,TRBV12-3/TRBV12-4,many,.,TGTGCCAGCGGGGGCTTCCCCGGGGAGCTGTTTTTT,CASGGFPGELFF
TRBJ1-2,TRBV6-2/TRBV6-3,few,.,TGTGCCAGCAGTTCCGGACAGTTTGTTAACTATGGCTACACCTTC,CASSSGQFVNYGYTF
TRBJ2-7,TRBV7-9,many,.,TGTGCCAGCAGCTTAGAGGCCGGGGCAGGGTACGAGCAGTACTTC,CASSLEAGAGYEQYF
TRBJ2-7,TRBV6-5,many,.,TGTGCCAGCAGTAACAGGAAGTCCTACGAGCAGTACTTC,CASSNRKSYEQYF
TRBJ1-5,TRBV18,.,TRBD1,TGTGCCAGCTCACCAACAGGGGGGGTTCAGCCCCAGCATTTT,CASSPTGGVQPQHF
TRBJ2-3,TRBV13,few,TRBD2,TGTGCCAGCAGCCACGCCACTAGCGGGGGACCCATCCCCCGAGATACGCAGTATTTT,CASSHATSGGPIPRDTQYF
TRBJ1-1,TRBV11-2,.,TRBD1,TGTGCCAGCAGCTTAGAAAGGGGACAGTATGAAGCTTTCTTT,CASSLERGQYEAFF
TRBJ1-2,TRBV7-9,.,.,TGTGCCAGCAGCGTAGATTGGGCAGACTATGGCTACACCTTC,CASSVDWADYGYTF
TRBJ2-7,TRBV5-5,few,.,TGTGCCAGCAGCTTGGTGGGCGTTCCGGAGGAGCAGTACTTC,CASSLVGVPEEQYF
TRBJ1-2,TRBV10-3,many,TRBD1,TGTGCCGTAGGGACAGGCGATAACTATGGCTACACCTTC,CAVGTGDNYGYTF
TRBJ1-2,TRBV28,many,.,TGTGCCAGCGGCGTCAGGGCCTTCTATGGCTACACCTTC,CASGVRAFYGYTF
TRBJ2-7,TRBV6-2/TRBV6-3,.,TRBD1,TGTGCCAGCAGTCCCGACTTCGAAGACACAGGGGGGAACGAGCAGTACTTC,CASSPDFEDTGGNEQYF
TRBJ2-1,TRBV5-1,few,.,TGCGCCAGCAGCTTGCCTGGGCCGGAGCAGTTCTTC,CASSLPGPEQFF
TRBJ1-3,TRBV28,many,.,TGTGCCAGCAGTCCCGGGACACCTTCTGGAAACACCATATATTTT,CASSPGTPSGNTIYF
TRBJ1-2,TRBV4-1,.,.,TGCGCCAGCAGCCAAGTAAGTGGACAATATGGCTACACCTTC,CASSQVSGQYGYTF
TRBJ2-3,TRBV7-2,.,.,TGTGCCAGCAGCCCATCGGTAGGGTCAGATACGCAGTATTTT,CASSPSVGSDTQYF
TRBJ1-3,TRBV12-5,few,.,TGTGCTAGTGTAGCAGAGGGGTTGCGTGGAAACACCATATATTTT,CASVAEGLRGNTIYF
TRBJ1-2,TRBV7-2,few,TRBD1,TGTGCCAGCAGCTCCGACTACTTAGGGACAGCACTTAACTATGGCTACACCTTC,CASSSDYLGTALNYGYTF
TRBJ2-3,TRBV23-1,.,.,TGCGCCAGCAGTCAATCGTTCAGGTTCACAGATACGCAGTATTTT,CASSQSFRFTDTQYF
TRBJ2-6,TRBV7-9,few,.,TGTGCCAGCAGCTTAGAGACCTCTGGGGCCAACGTCCTGACTTTC,CASSLETSGANVLTF
TRBJ2-3,TRBV6-4,many,TRBD2,TGTGCCAGCAGTGCTTCCGGGACTAGCGGTACAGATACGCAGTATTTT,CASSASGTSGTDTQYF
TRBJ1-4,TRBV4-1,.,.,TGCGCCAGCAGCCAAGGGACACCTCCAACTAATGAAAAACTGTTTTTT,CASSQGTPPTNEKLFF
TRBJ1-5,TRBV6-5,.,.,TGTGCCAGCGGTAGGGACCGACAAAGCAATCAGCCCCAGCATTTT,CASGRDRQSNQPQHF
TRBJ2-7,TRBV5-5,many,.,TGTGCCAGCAGCTTGATCGTTGGGGAGCAGTACTTC,CASSLIVGEQYF
TRBJ2-1,TRBV5-1,few,TRBD2,TGCGCCAGCGGAGACCCTACTCCGGCGGGGGGCACCAATGAGCAGTTCTTC,CASGDPTPAGGTNEQFF
TRBJ2-1,TRBV9,.,.,TGTGCCAGCAGCGTAGACCCTTCATCGTACAATGAGCAGTTCTTC,CASSVDPSSYNEQFF
TRBJ2-2,TRBV6-6,few,.,TGTGCCAGCAGTTACTCGGGACAAAACACCGGGGAGCTGTTTTTT,CASSYSGQNTGELFF
TRBJ2-7,TRBV10-2,many,TRBD1,TGCGCCAGCAGTGAAGGGACAGGACCCCTACGTTTGCAGTACTTC,CASSEGTGPLRLQYF
TRBJ2-3,TRBV24-1,many,TRBD1,TGTGCCACCAGTGATTCCCAGGGGGGCACAGATACGCAGTATTTT,CATSDSQGGTDTQYF
TRBJ2-5,TRBV27,few,.,TGTGCCAGCAGTGCCTTAGGGGGGGAAGAGACCCAGTACTTC,CASSALGGEETQYF
TRBJ2-3,TRBV6-6,few,TRBD2,TGTGCCAGCATCGAGCGGGGGGGGATTGATACGCAGTATTTT,CASIERGGIDTQYF
TRBJ2-1,TRBV6-6,few,TRBD2,TGTGCCAGCACTCGAGCAGGGACTAGCGGGTACAATGAGCAGTTCTTC,CASTRAGTSGYNEQFF
TRBJ1-3,TRBV9,many,.,TGTGCCAGCAGCGTAGATCAGTACTCTGGAAACACCATATATTTT,CASSVDQYSGNTIYF
TRBJ2-3,TRBV5-6,many,TRBD2,TGTGCCAGCAGCTTTAGAGCGGGGGGCCCCTCAGATACGCAGTATTTT,CASSFRAGGPSDTQYF